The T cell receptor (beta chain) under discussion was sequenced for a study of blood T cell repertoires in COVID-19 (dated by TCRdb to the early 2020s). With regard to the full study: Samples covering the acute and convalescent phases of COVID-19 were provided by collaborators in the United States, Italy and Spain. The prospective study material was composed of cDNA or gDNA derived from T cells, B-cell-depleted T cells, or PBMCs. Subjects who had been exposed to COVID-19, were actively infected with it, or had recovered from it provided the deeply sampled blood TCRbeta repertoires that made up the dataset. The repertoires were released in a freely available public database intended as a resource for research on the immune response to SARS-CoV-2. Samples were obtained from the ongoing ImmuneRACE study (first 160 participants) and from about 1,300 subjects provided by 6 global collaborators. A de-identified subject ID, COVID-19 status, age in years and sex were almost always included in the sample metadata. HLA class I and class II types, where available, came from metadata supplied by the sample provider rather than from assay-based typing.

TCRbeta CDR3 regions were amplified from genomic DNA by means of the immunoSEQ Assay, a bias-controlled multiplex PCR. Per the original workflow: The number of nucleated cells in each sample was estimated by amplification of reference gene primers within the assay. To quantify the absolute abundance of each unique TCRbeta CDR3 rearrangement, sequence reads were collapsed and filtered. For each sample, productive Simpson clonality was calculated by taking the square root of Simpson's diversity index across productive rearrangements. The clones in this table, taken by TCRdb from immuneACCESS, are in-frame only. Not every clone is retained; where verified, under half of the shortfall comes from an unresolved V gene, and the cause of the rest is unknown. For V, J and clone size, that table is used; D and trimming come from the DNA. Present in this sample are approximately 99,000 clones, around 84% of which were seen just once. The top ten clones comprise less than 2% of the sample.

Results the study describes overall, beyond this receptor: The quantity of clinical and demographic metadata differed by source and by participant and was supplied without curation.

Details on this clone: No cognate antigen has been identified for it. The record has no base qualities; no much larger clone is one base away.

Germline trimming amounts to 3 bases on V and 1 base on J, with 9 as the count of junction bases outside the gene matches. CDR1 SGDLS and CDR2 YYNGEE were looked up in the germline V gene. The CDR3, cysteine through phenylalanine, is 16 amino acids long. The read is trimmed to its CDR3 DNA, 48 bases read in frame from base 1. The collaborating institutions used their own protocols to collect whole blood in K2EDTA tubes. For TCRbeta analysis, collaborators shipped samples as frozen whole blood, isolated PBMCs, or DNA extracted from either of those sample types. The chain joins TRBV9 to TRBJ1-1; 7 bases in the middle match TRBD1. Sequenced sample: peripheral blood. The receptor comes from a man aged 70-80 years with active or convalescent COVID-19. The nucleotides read TGTGCCAGCAGCGCCCAACATGGGACAGCGAACACTGAAGCTTTCTTT. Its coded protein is CASSAQHGTANTEAFF.